This record concerns one TCR beta chain sequence. The record originates from a study of blood T cell repertoires in COVID-19. Study summary: Sources were T cells, B-cell-depleted T cells, or PBMCs; the material itself was cDNA or gDNA.

Repertoires were generated with immunoSEQ multiplex PCR, while TCRdb's copy carries only in-frame clones and drops some. The data contain under 90,000 clones, roughly 87% of them singletons. V was shortened by 6 bases and J by 9 bases, with 24 bases between the two germline ends. CDR1 MDHEN and CDR2 SYDVKM come from the germline V gene. CDR3 length equals 16 residues. The sequencing input was peripheral blood. The TCR was taken from a woman in her fifties or sixties with COVID-19, enrolled during active disease. This chain links TRBV28 with TRBJ1-5; D is possibly TRBD1 (5 bases). DNA for the CDR3: TGTGCCAGCAGCCTAAAGACGGCAGGGACTCTGGGGCCCCAGCATTTT. It codes for CASSLKTAGTLGPQHF.